One sample yielded the 11 T cell receptor beta chains listed below, sequenced in a study of glioma-infiltrating T cells after dendritic cell vaccination. Produced via immunoSEQ multiplex PCR; TCRdb's table is partial and in-frame only. The sample shows about 49,000 clones, less than 90% of them seen only once. Sample: blood, taken before dendritic cell vaccination. The source of these receptors is a human donor with glioblastoma.

The chain couples TRBV9 to TRBJ2-2; 9 bases agree with TRBD1. The length of the CDR3 is 15 residues. Unmatched junction bases numbered 6, after V lost 3 bases and J lost 6 bases. CDR1 SGDLS and CDR2 YYNGEE come from the germline V gene. Here the CDR3 reads CASSAGQGRAGELFF. CDR3 nucleotide sequence: TGTGCCAGCAGCGCGGGACAGGGAAGAGCCGGGGAGCTGTTTTTT.

This rearrangement joins TRBV7-2 to TRBJ2-1; 9 nucleotides match TRBD2. The J segment lost 6 bases and the V segment lost 9 bases, leaving 12 bases of the junction unmatched. CDR1 SGHTA and CDR2 FQGNSA come from the germline V gene. The length of the CDR3 is 15 residues. The CDR3 bases are TGTGCCAGTCGACTAGCGGCAGCAGCGCCCAATGAGCAGTTCTTC. Translation gives CASRLAAAAPNEQFF.

V usage is TRBV19 and J usage is TRBJ1-3; 7 nucleotides agree with TRBD1. Germline CDR1 LNHDA, CDR2 SQIVND (reference sequence). The CDR3 extends over 19 amino acids. V gave up 3 bases and J gave up 0 bases; unmatched junction bases: 14. CDR3 amino acids: CASSILWDSLGGSGNTIYF. The CDR3 region has the DNA TGTGCCAGTAGTATTTTATGGGACAGCTTGGGGGGCTCTGGAAACACCATATATTTT.

The V call is TRBV27, the J call TRBJ1-3, with TRBD1 matching over 8 bases. The CDR3 is 15 residues long. With V trimmed by 2 bases and J by 4 bases, 4 bases remained unmatched. Germline CDR1 is MNHEY and CDR2 is SMNVEV (reference sequence). This CDR3 reads CASSLRQGLGNTIYF. The CDR3, as DNA: TGTGCCAGCAGTTTAAGACAGGGGTTGGGAAACACCATATATTTT.

The chain combines TRBV19 with TRBJ2-3; no firm D call. The germline gives CDR1 LNHDA, CDR2 SQIVND (reference sequence). Trimming took 5 bases from V and 4 from J, leaving 4 bases between them. This CDR3 region has 11 residues. CDR3 region: CASSRADTQYF. The CDR3 DNA sequence: TGTGCCAGTAGTCGTGCAGATACGCAGTATTTT.

This chain uses TRBV18 with TRBJ1-2; TRBD1 matches 8 bases. Germline trimming cut 3 bases from V and 8 bases from J; bases unmatched to any gene: 5. This CDR3 has 13 amino acids. Germline V lookup: CDR1 KGHSH, CDR2 LQKENI. CDR3 sequence: CASSPQGARGYTF. The DNA of the CDR3 is TGTGCCAGCTCACCTCAGGGGGCGAGAGGCTACACCTTC.

V gene TRBV7-8 combines with J gene TRBJ1-3; 9 bases are shared with TRBD1. Trimming took 5 bases from V and 4 from J; bases not matched to a gene: 3. Germline CDR1 is SGHVS and CDR2 is FQNEAQ. The CDR3 has 14 residues. CDR3 loop: CASSTTGGGNTIYF. CDR3 coding DNA: TGTGCCAGCAGCACAACAGGGGGCGGAAACACCATATATTTT.

A few counts support this clone. This sequence joins TRBV6-6 and TRBJ2-5, with TRBD2 matching 9 bases. CDR3 length equals 15 residues. V was pared by 7 bases and J by 4 bases, with 10 bases of the junction left unmatched. CDR1 and CDR2 (germline): MNHNY, SVGAGI (reference sequence). CDR3 sequence reads: CASTPKRGALETQYF. The CDR3 DNA is TGTGCCAGCACCCCCAAGCGGGGGGCCCTAGAGACCCAGTACTTC.

The V and J genes are TRBV6-1 and TRBJ1-6, with D maybe TRBD1 (6 bases). Germline CDR1 and CDR2: MNHNS and SASEGT. Trimming took off 6 bases at V and 5 bases at J, with 14 bases between the two ends. This CDR3 has 15 residues. This CDR3 is CASRVIRDNNSPLHF. In DNA, the CDR3 is TGTGCCAGCAGAGTCATCCGGGACAATAATTCACCCCTCCACTTT.

The V gene is TRBV6-1, the J gene TRBJ1-2; 9 bases are shared with TRBD1. The V gene's germline CDR1 is MNHNS and CDR2 SASEGT. V dropped 0 bases and J dropped 8; count of bases not matched to a gene: 10. This CDR3 is built from 16 residues. The CDR3 is CASSEALLQGAQGYTF. In nucleotides, the CDR3 is TGTGCCAGCAGTGAAGCGCTGTTACAGGGGGCTCAGGGCTACACCTTC.

The genes are TRBV6-1 and TRBJ2-5, with 12 bases that match TRBD1. The closer fit of TRBJ2-7 to the DNA end suggests the J call may be wrong. Germline CDR1 MNHNS, CDR2 SASEGT. The CDR3 consists of 18 residues. CDR3 bases: TGTGCCAGCAGTGTTTTACCGGGACAGGGGGCTCTCCCGTACGAGCAGTACTTC. Translated: CASSVLPGQGALPYEQYF.